A single sample gave rise to the 9 T cell receptor beta chains below, sequenced in a study of beta chain features in type 1 diabetes. The study's findings and limits: TCRB CDR3s were moderately but significantly shorter in Type 1 diabetes patients in all four CD4+ subsets.

Sequencing targeted expressed TCRB transcripts, as all isolated RNA had been reverse transcribed. TCRdb's copy holds only in-frame clones and misses some; the assay was immunoSEQ multiplex PCR. The repertoire holds a few hundred thousand clones, with approximately 13% as singletons. These receptors lack a known antigen. The specimen sequenced was naive CD4+ T cells from blood. The source of these receptors is a woman between 18 and 30 years old with type 1 diabetes.

This chain joins TRBV19 and TRBJ1-5; a weak D match, TRBD1 (5 bases). From germline, CDR1 is LNHDA and CDR2 SQIVND (reference sequence). Trimming removed 6 bases from V and 4 bases from J, with 10 bases in between. The CDR3 length is 13 residues. Written as DNA, the CDR3 is TGTGCCAGTAGCGAACCAGGGAATCAGCCCCAGCATTTT. This gives the protein CASSEPGNQPQHF.

This clone was recorded a few times. The chain links TRBV14 to TRBJ2-5, with D hard to call. This CDR3 has 13 residues. V was shortened by 1 base and J by 4 bases, with 7 bases between the two germline ends. Germline V gene data show CDR1 as SGHDN and CDR2 as FVKESK. The CDR3 DNA sequence: TGTGCCAGCAGCCAAGCGGGTCCAGAGACCCAGTACTTC. Its protein product is CASSQAGPETQYF.

The genes are TRBV23-1 and TRBJ1-2; TRBD1 agrees at 7 bases. TRBV23-1 falls under the ORF class, with uncertain function. J lost 1 base, V lost 0 bases, and 14 bases had no gene match. There are 19 residues in the CDR3. The CDR3 sequence is CASSQSLNTGVPFNYGYTF. In DNA form, the CDR3 reads TGCGCCAGCAGTCAATCCCTAAATACAGGGGTCCCTTTTAACTATGGCTACACCTTC.

This clone has just a few counts. V and J are TRBV9 and TRBJ1-1; D call uncertain. Per the germline V gene, CDR1 is SGDLS and CDR2 is YYNGEE. V lost 0 bases, J lost 4 bases, and 13 bases lay in between. CDR3 size: 15 residues. CDR3: CASSVDLGSTTEAFF. DNA of the CDR3: TGTGCCAGCAGCGTAGACCTCGGGAGTACCACTGAAGCTTTCTTT.

The sample holds a few counts of this clone. This sequence joins TRBV7-2 and TRBJ2-5, with 7 bases fitting TRBD2. The V gene's germline CDR1 is SGHTA and CDR2 FQGNSA. CDR3 length: 14 residues. Trimming cost V 0 bases and J 7 bases; bases outside gene matches: 5. The CDR3: CASSLAGDYGTQYF. DNA for the CDR3: TGTGCCAGCAGCTTAGCAGGGGACTACGGGACCCAGTACTTC.

The V call is TRBV28, the J call TRBJ1-2; TRBD1 matches 9 bases. Germline V gene sequence: CDR1 MDHEN, CDR2 SYDVKM. Losses at the gene ends were 8 bases for V and 4 bases for J; bases not matched to a gene: 5. The CDR3 is 13 amino acids. CDR3 region: CASRTGELYGYTF. The CDR3 DNA reads TGTGCCAGCCGGACAGGGGAACTCTATGGCTACACCTTC.

The sample holds a few counts of this clone. V gene TRBV4-1 combines with J gene TRBJ2-3; TRBD1 matches 7 bases. The CDR3 is 14 residues long. The J segment lost 4 bases and the V segment lost 1 base, leaving 2 bases of the junction unmatched. Germline V gene lookup returns CDR1 MGHRA and CDR2 YSYEKL. The CDR3 coding sequence is TGCGCCAGCAGCCAAGTCCAGGGGGCAGATACGCAGTATTTT. Translated: CASSQVQGADTQYF.

V and J are TRBV30 and TRBJ1-1; a weak D match, TRBD1 (5 bases). The germline V and J ends were trimmed by 2 bases and 0 bases, with 7 bases remaining between them. Germline CDR1 and CDR2: GTSNPN and SVGIG (reference sequence). This CDR3 has 13 amino acids. The CDR3 DNA reads as TGTGCCTGGAGTAAACAGGTGAACACTGAAGCTTTCTTT. Its protein is CAWSKQVNTEAFF.

The chain recombines TRBV7-2 with TRBJ2-5, with 15 positions matching TRBD2. This CDR3 region has 16 residues. CDR1 is SGHTA, CDR2 FQGNSA, per germline. J lost 6 bases, V lost 4 bases, and 6 bases had no gene match. CDR3 sequence (DNA): TGTGCCAGCAGCTCCGGACTAGCGGGAGGGCCGAAGACCCAGTACTTC. Encoded protein: CASSSGLAGGPKTQYF.